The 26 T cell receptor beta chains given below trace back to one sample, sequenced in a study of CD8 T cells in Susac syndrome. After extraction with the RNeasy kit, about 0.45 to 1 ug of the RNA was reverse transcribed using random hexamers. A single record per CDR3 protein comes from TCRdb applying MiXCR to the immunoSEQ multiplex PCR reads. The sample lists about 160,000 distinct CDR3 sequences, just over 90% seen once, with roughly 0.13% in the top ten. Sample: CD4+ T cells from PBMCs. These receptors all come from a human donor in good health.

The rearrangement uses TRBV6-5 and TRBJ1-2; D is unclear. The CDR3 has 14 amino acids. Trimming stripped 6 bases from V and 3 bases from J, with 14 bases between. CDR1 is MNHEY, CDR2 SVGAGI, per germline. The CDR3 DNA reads TGTGCCAGCAGCCTCCTCGGGCGCGACTATGGCTACACCTTC. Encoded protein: CASSLLGRDYGYTF.

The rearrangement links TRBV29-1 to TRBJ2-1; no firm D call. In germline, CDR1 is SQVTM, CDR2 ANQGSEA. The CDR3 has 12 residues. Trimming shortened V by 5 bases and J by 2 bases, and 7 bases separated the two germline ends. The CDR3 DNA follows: TGCAGCGTTTGCTTCACCTACAATGAGCAGTTCTTC. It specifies CSVCFTYNEQFF.

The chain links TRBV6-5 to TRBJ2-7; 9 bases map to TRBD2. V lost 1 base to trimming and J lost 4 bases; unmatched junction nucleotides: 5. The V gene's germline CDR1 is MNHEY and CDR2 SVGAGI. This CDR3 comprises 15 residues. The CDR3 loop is CASSYYQRGVYEQYF. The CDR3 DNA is TGTGCCAGCAGTTACTACCAGCGGGGGGTGTACGAGCAGTACTTC.

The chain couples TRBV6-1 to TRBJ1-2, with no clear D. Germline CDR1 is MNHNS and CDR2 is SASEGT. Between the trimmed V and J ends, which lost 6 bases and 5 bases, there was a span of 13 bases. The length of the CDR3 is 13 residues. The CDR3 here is CASRGRVGYGYTF. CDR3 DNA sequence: TGTGCCAGCAGGGGAAGGGTTGGATATGGCTACACCTTC.

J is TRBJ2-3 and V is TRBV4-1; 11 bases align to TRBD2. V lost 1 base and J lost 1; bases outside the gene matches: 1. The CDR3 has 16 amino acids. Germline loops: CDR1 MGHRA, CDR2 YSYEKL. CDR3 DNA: TGCGCCAGCAGCCAAGGACTAGCGGGGCGCACAGATACGCAGTATTTT. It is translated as CASSQGLAGRTDTQYF.

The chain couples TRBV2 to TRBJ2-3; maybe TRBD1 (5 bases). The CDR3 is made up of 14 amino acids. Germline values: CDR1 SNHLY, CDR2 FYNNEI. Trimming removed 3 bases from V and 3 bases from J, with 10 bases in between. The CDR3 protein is CASSDRTGTDTQYF. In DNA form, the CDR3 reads TGTGCCAGCAGTGATAGAACAGGAACAGATACGCAGTATTTT.

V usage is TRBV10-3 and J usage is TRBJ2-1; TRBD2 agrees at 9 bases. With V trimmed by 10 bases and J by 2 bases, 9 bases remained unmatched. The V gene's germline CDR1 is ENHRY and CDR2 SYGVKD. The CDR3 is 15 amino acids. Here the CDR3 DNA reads TGTGCCACCGATCCTAGCGGGGCGGCCTACAATGAGCAGTTCTTC. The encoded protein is CATDPSGAAYNEQFF.

The CDR3 DNA sequence: TGTGCCAGCAGCGTAGTGGGCGCCAACTATGGCTACACCTTC. Amino acid sequence: CASSVVGANYGYTF. V gene TRBV9 combines with J gene TRBJ1-2; D remains ambiguous. The ends were cut back, 0 bases at V and 2 bases at J, with 8 bases in the middle. This CDR3 is 14 amino acids long. Germline V gene sequence: CDR1 SGDLS, CDR2 YYNGEE.

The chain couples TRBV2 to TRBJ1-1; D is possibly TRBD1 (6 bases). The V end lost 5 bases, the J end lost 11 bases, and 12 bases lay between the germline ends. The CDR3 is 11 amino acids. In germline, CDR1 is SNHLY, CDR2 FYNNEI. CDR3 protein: CASSQQGRAFF. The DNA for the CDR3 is TGTGCCAGCAGTCAACAGGGTCGCGCTTTCTTT.

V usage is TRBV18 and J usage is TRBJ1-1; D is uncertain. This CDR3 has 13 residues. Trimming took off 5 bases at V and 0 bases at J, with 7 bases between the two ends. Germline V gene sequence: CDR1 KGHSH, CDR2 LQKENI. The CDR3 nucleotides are TGTGCCAGCTCAACGGAGGTGAACACTGAAGCTTTCTTT. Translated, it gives CASSTEVNTEAFF. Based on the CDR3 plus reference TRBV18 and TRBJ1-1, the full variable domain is NAGVMQNPRHLVRRRGQEARLRCSPMKGHSHVYWYRQLPEEGLKFMVYLQKENIIDESGMPKERFSAEFPKEGPSILRIQQVVRGDSAAYFCASSTEVNTEAFFGQGTRLTVV.

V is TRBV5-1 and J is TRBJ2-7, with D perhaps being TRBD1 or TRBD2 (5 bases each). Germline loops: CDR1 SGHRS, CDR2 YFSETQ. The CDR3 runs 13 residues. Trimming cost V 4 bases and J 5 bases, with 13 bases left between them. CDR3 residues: CASSPDGDHEQYF. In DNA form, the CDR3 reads TGCGCCAGCAGCCCCGACGGGGACCACGAGCAGTACTTC.

CDR3 in DNA: TGTGCCAGCAGTTTACCAGCAAGGGGCACAGATACGCAGTATTTT. It yields the protein CASSLPARGTDTQYF. This chain uses TRBV6-6 with TRBJ2-3, with unresolved D. This CDR3 spans 15 amino acids. Germline loops: CDR1 MNHNY, CDR2 SVGAGI (reference sequence). V lost 4 bases and J 1 base, leaving 12 bases between the germline ends.

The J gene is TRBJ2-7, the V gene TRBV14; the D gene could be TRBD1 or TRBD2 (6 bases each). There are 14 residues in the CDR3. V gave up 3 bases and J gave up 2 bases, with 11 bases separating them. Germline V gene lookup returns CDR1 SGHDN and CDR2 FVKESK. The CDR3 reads CASSQNGGPYEQYF. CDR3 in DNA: TGTGCCAGCAGCCAGAACGGGGGCCCCTACGAGCAGTACTTC.

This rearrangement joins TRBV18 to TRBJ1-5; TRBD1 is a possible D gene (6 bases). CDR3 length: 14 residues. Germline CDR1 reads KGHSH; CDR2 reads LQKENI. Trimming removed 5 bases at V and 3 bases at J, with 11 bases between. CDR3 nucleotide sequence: TGTGCCAGCTCAGGTTCGGGGGCCAATCAGCCCCAGCATTTT. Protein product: CASSGSGANQPQHF.

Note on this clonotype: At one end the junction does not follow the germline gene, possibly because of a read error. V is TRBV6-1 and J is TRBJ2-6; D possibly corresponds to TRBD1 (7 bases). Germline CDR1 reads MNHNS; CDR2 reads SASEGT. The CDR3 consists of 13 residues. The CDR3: CASSEWAGQFIAF. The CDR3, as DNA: TGTGCCAGCAGTGAATGGGCGGGACAGTTTATTGCTTTC.

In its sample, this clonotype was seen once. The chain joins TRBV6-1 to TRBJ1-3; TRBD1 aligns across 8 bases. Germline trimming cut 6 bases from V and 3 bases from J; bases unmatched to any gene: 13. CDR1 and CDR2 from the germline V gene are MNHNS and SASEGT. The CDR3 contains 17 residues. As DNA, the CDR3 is TGTGCCAGCAGCTCCGGTGTAGCGACAGGGGTTGGAAACACCATATATTTT. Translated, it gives CASSSGVATGVGNTIYF.

As DNA, the CDR3 is TGTGCCAGCATCGAGGCTGGGACCTACGAGCAGTACTTC. This encodes CASIEAGTYEQYF. The chain joins TRBV2 to TRBJ2-7; D gene uncertain. The CDR3 loop spans 13 amino acids. Germline CDR1 reads SNHLY; CDR2 reads FYNNEI. Trimming cost V 7 bases and J 2 bases, with 12 bases left between them.

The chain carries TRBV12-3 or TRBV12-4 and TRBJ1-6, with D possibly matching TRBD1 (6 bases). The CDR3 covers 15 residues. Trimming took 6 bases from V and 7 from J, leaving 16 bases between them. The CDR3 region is CASRMEQGQNSPLHF. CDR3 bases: TGTGCCAGCAGAATGGAACAGGGACAAAATTCACCCCTCCACTTT.

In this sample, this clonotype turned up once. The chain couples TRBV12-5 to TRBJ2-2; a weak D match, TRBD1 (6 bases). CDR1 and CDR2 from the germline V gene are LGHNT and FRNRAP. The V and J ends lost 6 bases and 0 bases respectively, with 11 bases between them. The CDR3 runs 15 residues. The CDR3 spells CASGQGFPNTGELFF. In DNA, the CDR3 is TGTGCTAGTGGCCAGGGGTTTCCGAACACCGGGGAGCTGTTTTTT.

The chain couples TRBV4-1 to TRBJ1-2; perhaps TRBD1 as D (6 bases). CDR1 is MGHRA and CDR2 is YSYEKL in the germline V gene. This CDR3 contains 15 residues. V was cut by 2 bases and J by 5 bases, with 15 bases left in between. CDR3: CASSQTGQNLYGYTF. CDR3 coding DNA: TGCGCCAGCAGCCAAACGGGACAAAACTTATATGGCTACACCTTC.

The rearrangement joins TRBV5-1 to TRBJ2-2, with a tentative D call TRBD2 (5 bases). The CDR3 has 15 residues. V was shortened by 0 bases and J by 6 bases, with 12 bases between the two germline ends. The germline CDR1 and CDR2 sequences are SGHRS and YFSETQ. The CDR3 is CASSLEPSFAGELFF. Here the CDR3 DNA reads TGCGCCAGCAGCTTGGAGCCTAGCTTTGCCGGGGAGCTGTTTTTT.

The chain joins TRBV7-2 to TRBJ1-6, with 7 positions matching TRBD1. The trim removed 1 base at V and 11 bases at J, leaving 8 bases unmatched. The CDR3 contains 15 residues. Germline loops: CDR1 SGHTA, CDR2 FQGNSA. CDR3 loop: CASSLELQGFPPLHF. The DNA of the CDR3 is TGTGCCAGCAGCTTAGAGTTACAGGGGTTTCCACCCCTCCACTTT. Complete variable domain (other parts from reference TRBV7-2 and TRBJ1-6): GAGVSQSPSNKVTEKGKDVELRCDPISGHTALYWYRQSLGQGLEFLIYFQGNSAPDKSGLPSDRFSAERTGGSVSTLTIQRTQQEDSAVYLCASSLELQGFPPLHFGNGTRLTVT.

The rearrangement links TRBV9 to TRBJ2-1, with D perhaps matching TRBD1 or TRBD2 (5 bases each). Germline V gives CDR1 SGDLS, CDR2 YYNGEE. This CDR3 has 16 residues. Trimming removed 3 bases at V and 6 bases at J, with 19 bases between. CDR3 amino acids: CASSAAGTLRGNEQFF. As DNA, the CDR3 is TGTGCCAGCAGCGCGGCCGGGACCCTGAGGGGCAATGAGCAGTTCTTC.

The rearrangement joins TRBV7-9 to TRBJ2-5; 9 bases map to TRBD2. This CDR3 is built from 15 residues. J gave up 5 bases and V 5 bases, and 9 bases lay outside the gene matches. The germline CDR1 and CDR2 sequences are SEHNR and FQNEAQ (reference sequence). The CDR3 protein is CASSPQGLAVETQYF. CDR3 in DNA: TGTGCCAGCAGCCCGCAGGGACTAGCCGTCGAGACCCAGTACTTC.

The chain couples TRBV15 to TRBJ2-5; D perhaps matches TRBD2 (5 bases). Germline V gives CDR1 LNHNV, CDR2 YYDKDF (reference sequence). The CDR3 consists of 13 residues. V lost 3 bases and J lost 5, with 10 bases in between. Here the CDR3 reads CATSSFTGETQYF. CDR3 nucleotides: TGTGCCACCAGCAGTTTCACGGGGGAGACCCAGTACTTC.

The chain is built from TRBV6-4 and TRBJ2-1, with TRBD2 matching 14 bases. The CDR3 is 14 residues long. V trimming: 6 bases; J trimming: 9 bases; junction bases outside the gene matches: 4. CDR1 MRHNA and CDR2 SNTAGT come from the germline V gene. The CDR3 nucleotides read TGTGCCAGCAGAGGACTAGCGGGGGGAACTGAGCAGTTCTTC. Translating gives CASRGLAGGTEQFF.